Given below is one TCR beta chain in context. The antigen is unknown. The sample originates from a study of T cell repertoires in cytomegalovirus infection. Study-level information: Recently described HLA-C-restricted plus well-studied HLA-B-restricted CMV epitopes were used. CMV infection together with matching HLA type was indicated by public TCR beta signatures.

Findings of the study overall: Cumulated frequencies of public TCR beta families served to identify carriers of CMV plus the relevant HLA. The ex vivo response was dominated by HLA-C-restricted CMV-specific TCR beta clonotypes.

TCRdb redid the calling of the reads with MiXCR, one entry per CDR3 protein. The table lists a few hundred thousand distinct CDR3 sequences, about 42% of them singletons, with around two fifths in the top ten. Germline CDR1 MDHEN, CDR2 SYDVKM. Trimming removed 4 bases at V and 0 bases at J, with 13 bases between. CDR3 size: 15 residues. This receptor was taken from a human donor in good health (CMV status not recorded). Some clones in this sample may be carry-over from other donors' samples. The sample in question was cultured PBMCs, obtained from culture after CMV antigen stimulation. The chain is built from TRBV28 and TRBJ2-7, with D uncertain. The CDR3 here is CASSSEASPSYEQYF. DNA of the CDR3: TGTGCCAGCAGTTCCGAGGCGTCCCCCTCCTACGAGCAGTACTTC. Full variable domain (rest looked up from reference TRBV28 and TRBJ2-7): DVKVTQSSRYLVKRTGEKVFLECVQDMDHENMFWYRQDPGLGLRLIYFSYDVKMKEKGDIPEGYSVSREKKERFSLILESASTNQTSMYLCASSSEASPSYEQYFGPGTRLTVT.